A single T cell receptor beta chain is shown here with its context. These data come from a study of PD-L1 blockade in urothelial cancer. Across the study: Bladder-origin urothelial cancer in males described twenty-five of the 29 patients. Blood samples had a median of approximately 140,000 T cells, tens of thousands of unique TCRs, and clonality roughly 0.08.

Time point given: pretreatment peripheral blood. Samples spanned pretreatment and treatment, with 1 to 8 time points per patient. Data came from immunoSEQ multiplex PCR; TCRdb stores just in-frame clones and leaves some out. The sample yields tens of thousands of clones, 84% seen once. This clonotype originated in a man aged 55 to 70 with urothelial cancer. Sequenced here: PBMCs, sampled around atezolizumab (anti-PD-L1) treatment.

Here the CDR3 reads CASSRFTGVSGNTIYF. The CDR3 DNA reads TGTGCCAGCAGCCGCTTTACCGGGGTCTCTGGAAACACCATATATTTT. The V call is TRBV14, the J call TRBJ1-3; no clear D. Trimming stripped 4 bases from V and 0 bases from J, with 13 bases between. The CDR3 covers 16 residues. Germline loops: CDR1 SGHDN, CDR2 FVKESK.